Each of the 27 T cell receptor beta chains below was sequenced from the same sample in a study of early T cells in non-severe SARS-CoV-2 infection. TCRdb itself ran the 5' RACE reads through MiXCR, one entry per CDR3 protein. The sample holds approximately 81,000 distinct CDR3 sequences, 13% seen once. The sequencing input was whole blood. The receptors derive from an adult who was a healthcare worker with PCR-confirmed SARS-CoV-2 infection or an uninfected control (not recorded which).

The CDR3 sequence: CASSTSQSGAYEQYF. In DNA, the CDR3 is TGTGCCAGCAGCACGAGCCAATCCGGGGCCTACGAGCAGTACTTC. The J gene is TRBJ2-7, the V gene TRBV7-9; D perhaps matches TRBD2 (5 bases). Germline V gives CDR1 SEHNR, CDR2 FQNEAQ (reference sequence). The CDR3 runs to 15 residues. Deletions cut 5 bases from V and 2 bases from J, with 16 bases between.

The chain is built from TRBV4-1 and TRBJ2-1; perhaps TRBD1 as D (6 bases). In germline, CDR1 is MGHRA, CDR2 YSYEKL. Trimming shortened V by 2 bases and J by 3 bases, and 11 bases separated the two germline ends. This CDR3 has 15 residues. In nucleotides, the CDR3 is TGCGCCAGCAGCCAAACGGACAGAATCTACAATGAGCAGTTCTTC. Translation gives CASSQTDRIYNEQFF.

This clonotype has ten or more counts. The chain combines TRBV6-5 with TRBJ1-1; no reliable D call. V was trimmed by 4 bases and J by 1 base, leaving 10 bases between them. This CDR3 is built from 14 residues. Per germline, CDR1 MNHEY and CDR2 SVGAGI. CDR3 in amino acids: CASSSNRWNTEAFF. For the CDR3, the DNA is TGTGCCAGCAGTTCCAACCGATGGAACACTGAAGCTTTCTTT.

This clonotype was detected only a few times. The chain joins TRBV28 to TRBJ1-4, with a possible D match to TRBD1 (6 bases). CDR1 and CDR2 from the germline V gene are MDHEN and SYDVKM. V lost 4 bases to trimming and J lost 8 bases, with 14 bases between them. The CDR3 is 14 amino acids. CDR3 nucleotide sequence: TGTGCCAGCAGTTCCAGGGGTACGGTAGAAAAACTGTTTTTT. Its protein is CASSSRGTVEKLFF.

A few counts support this clonotype. The chain employs TRBV19 and TRBJ2-2, with D possibly being TRBD1 or TRBD2 (5 bases each). This CDR3 is built from 15 residues. Germline CDR1 LNHDA, CDR2 SQIVND (reference sequence). V was cut by 5 bases and J by 5 bases, with 15 bases left in between. The CDR3 DNA follows: TGTGCCAGTAGTCTCCACAGAGGGGTGACCGGGGAGCTGTTTTTT. Protein: CASSLHRGVTGELFF.

The chain is built from TRBV5-1 and TRBJ2-5; possibly TRBD1 for D (5 bases). The CDR3 has 15 amino acids. Trimming stripped 0 bases from V and 0 bases from J, with 9 bases between. CDR1 is SGHRS, CDR2 YFSETQ, per germline. CDR3 sequence reads: CASSLGGGHQETQYF. CDR3 in DNA: TGCGCCAGCAGCTTGGGGGGCGGACACCAAGAGACCCAGTACTTC.

This clonotype appeared a few times. V is TRBV12-3 or TRBV12-4 and J is TRBJ1-5; D perhaps matches TRBD1 (5 bases). Between the trimmed V and J ends, which lost 5 bases and 3 bases, there was a span of 11 bases. CDR3 length: 14 residues. The CDR3 nucleotides are TGTGCCAGCAGTGTCCGGGGCCACAATCAGCCCCAGCATTTT. Translation: CASSVRGHNQPQHF.

This clonotype was counted many times. This chain connects TRBV10-3 to TRBJ2-7, with a tentative D call TRBD1 (5 bases). The CDR3 runs to 15 residues. V lost 4 bases and J lost 1, with 14 bases in between. Germline values: CDR1 ENHRY, CDR2 SYGVKD. The CDR3 DNA sequence: TGTGCCATCAGTGCAAGGGCAGGGTTTTCCTACGAGCAGTACTTC. Its protein product is CAISARAGFSYEQYF.

This clonotype was recorded a few times. The chain recombines TRBV5-1 with TRBJ2-7, with D unresolved. The CDR3 contains 15 residues. The V end lost 0 bases, the J end lost 6 bases, and 16 bases lay between the germline ends. Per the germline V gene, CDR1 is SGHRS and CDR2 is YFSETQ. The CDR3 DNA follows: TGCGCCAGCAGCTTGGAAGGGATTCGGTCCGGCGAGCAGTACTTC. Protein: CASSLEGIRSGEQYF.

CDR3 residues: CASNLRGFNTGELFF. The CDR3 DNA follows: TGTGCCAGCAACTTACGGGGCTTTAACACCGGGGAGCTGTTTTTT. This chain joins TRBV28 and TRBJ2-2; perhaps D is TRBD1 or TRBD2 (5 bases each). The V end was cut by 7 bases, the J end by 2 bases, with 14 bases between. Germline CDR1 reads MDHEN; CDR2 reads SYDVKM. This CDR3 is 15 amino acids long.

This clonotype was seen once. The chain is built from TRBV6-2 or TRBV6-3 and TRBJ1-5, with D unresolved. CDR3 length: 14 amino acids. V was cut by 2 bases and J by 0 bases, with 5 bases left in between. Germline V gives CDR1 MNHEY, CDR2 SVGEGT. This CDR3 reads CASSYGGSNQPQHF. The CDR3 DNA is TGTGCCAGCAGTTACGGCGGTAGCAATCAGCCCCAGCATTTT.

The chain recombines TRBV29-1 with TRBJ1-3; D not resolved. Germline V CDR1 and CDR2: SQVTM, ANQGSEA. V lost 1 base, J lost 4 bases, and 2 bases lay in between. This CDR3 has 11 residues. CDR3 DNA: TGCAGCGTTGAAGCCGGAAACACCATATATTTT. This encodes CSVEAGNTIYF.

The V call is TRBV20-1, the J call TRBJ2-2, with no clear D. CDR1 is DFQATT and CDR2 is SNEGSKA in the germline V gene (reference sequence). The V and J ends lost 3 bases and 5 bases respectively, with 16 bases between them. This CDR3 region has 15 residues. This CDR3 reads CSASSLGSRTGELFF. DNA for the CDR3: TGCAGTGCTAGTTCCCTCGGGTCGAGGACCGGGGAGCTGTTTTTT.

This clonotype was found many times. This chain uses TRBV24-1 with TRBJ2-3; D tentatively reads TRBD1 or TRBD2 (5 bases each). CDR3 length: 12 amino acids. Trimming shortened V by 5 bases and J by 3 bases, and 5 bases separated the two germline ends. Germline CDR1 and CDR2: KGHDR and SFDVKD. CDR3 bases: TGTGCCACCAGTGGGGGGACAGATACGCAGTATTTT. It translates to CATSGGTDTQYF.

This clonotype appeared a few times. The chain joins TRBV7-8 to TRBJ2-3; 11 bases line up with TRBD2. V dropped 5 bases and J dropped 1; count of bases not matched to a gene: 5. CDR1 SGHVS and CDR2 FQNEAQ come from the germline V gene. The CDR3 has 16 residues. DNA for the CDR3: TGTGCCAGCAGCCGCGGGACTAGCGGACGCACAGATACGCAGTATTTT. Translating it yields CASSRGTSGRTDTQYF.

In its sample, this clonotype was seen a few times. The V gene is TRBV2, the J gene TRBJ2-2, with D possibly called TRBD1 or TRBD2 (5 bases each). V was trimmed by 7 bases and J by 4 bases, leaving 13 bases between them. CDR3 length: 14 residues. Looked up from germline, CDR1 is SNHLY and CDR2 is FYNNEI. The CDR3 nucleotides are TGTGCCAGCACCGACGGGGCTTTCACCGGGGAGCTGTTTTTT. Residues: CASTDGAFTGELFF.

The V gene is TRBV28, the J gene TRBJ1-5, with TRBD1 matching 7 bases. This CDR3 is 17 amino acids long. V shed 5 bases, J shed 4 bases, and the junction held 14 bases outside the gene matches. Germline V gene data show CDR1 as MDHEN and CDR2 as SYDVKM. The CDR3 bases are TGTGCCAGCAGTCCCTCCAGGGGGGCGGATGGGAATCAGCCCCAGCATTTT. Translating it yields CASSPSRGADGNQPQHF.

This clonotype was picked up many times. V and J are TRBV24-1 and TRBJ2-3; 11 positions match TRBD1. Germline CDR1 reads KGHDR; CDR2 reads SFDVKD. The CDR3 is made up of 16 amino acids. Unmatched junction bases numbered 10, after V lost 7 bases and J lost 5 bases. The CDR3 nucleotides read TGTGCCACCAGGGCCCTCGGGACAGGGGGACAAGATACGCAGTATTTT. Encoded protein: CATRALGTGGQDTQYF.

The sample holds a few counts of this clonotype. The V and J genes are TRBV11-3 and TRBJ1-6; TRBD1 matches 9 bases. Per the germline V gene, CDR1 is SGHNT and CDR2 is YENEEA. After removal of 4 bases from V and 10 bases from J, the junction contained 8 bases not matched to a gene. This CDR3 has 15 amino acids. CDR3 sequence (DNA): TGTGCCAGCAGCTCTATAGGGACAGGGAACTCACCCCTCCACTTT. Amino acids: CASSSIGTGNSPLHF.

V is TRBV20-1 and J is TRBJ2-3; 14 positions agree with TRBD2. CDR3 size: 16 residues. V lost 2 bases to trimming and J lost 4 bases; unmatched junction nucleotides: 5. Germline CDR1 DFQATT, CDR2 SNEGSKA (reference sequence). This CDR3 is CSARTRLAGGSDTQYF. The CDR3 bases are TGCAGTGCTAGAACCCGACTAGCGGGAGGGTCAGATACGCAGTATTTT.

Ten or more counts support this clonotype. The chain combines TRBV12-3 or TRBV12-4 with TRBJ1-4, with D hard to call. The CDR3 spans 14 residues. The ends were cut back, 3 bases at V and 13 bases at J, with 18 bases in the middle. The CDR3 sequence: CASSLNAGGEGLFF. CDR3 coding DNA: TGTGCCAGCAGTTTGAATGCAGGAGGAGAAGGACTGTTTTTT.

This clonotype has only a few counts. This chain uses TRBV12-3 or TRBV12-4 with TRBJ1-1; 7 nucleotides agree with TRBD1. V was clipped by 6 bases and J by 2 bases; unmatched bases: 9. This CDR3 contains 15 residues. The CDR3 bases are TGTGCCAGCAGACGATACAGGGGCAGAAACACTGAAGCTTTCTTT. Protein: CASRRYRGRNTEAFF.

In this sample, this clonotype turned up many times. The V gene is TRBV27, the J gene TRBJ2-3; 7 nucleotides align to TRBD1. Trimming took 7 bases from V and 2 from J; bases not matched to a gene: 21. The CDR3 covers 19 residues. The germline V gene encodes CDR1 MNHEY and CDR2 SMNVEV (reference sequence). CDR3 nucleotide sequence: TGTGCCAGCACTCCGAGGGGACAGCGAGCCCGAACTCACACAGATACGCAGTATTTT. Its protein product is CASTPRGQRARTHTDTQYF.

The gene calls are TRBV7-3 and TRBJ2-3, with 12 bases matching TRBD2. This CDR3 has 16 amino acids. The J segment lost 4 bases and the V segment lost 3 bases, leaving 5 bases of the junction unmatched. Germline CDR1 and CDR2: SGHTA and FQGTGA. CDR3 loop: CASSLLAGGQADTQYF. The CDR3 DNA reads TGTGCCAGCAGCTTGCTAGCGGGGGGGCAAGCAGATACGCAGTATTTT.

This clonotype appeared a few times. The gene calls are TRBV18 and TRBJ1-4, with D hard to call. From germline, CDR1 is KGHSH and CDR2 LQKENI. V was cut by 3 bases and J by 8 bases, with 16 bases left in between. CDR3 length equals 15 residues. CDR3 sequence: CASSPLTSKEEKLFF. CDR3 nucleotides: TGTGCCAGCTCACCCTTGACATCGAAGGAGGAAAAACTGTTTTTT.

In its sample, this clonotype was seen many times. V and J are TRBV12-3 or TRBV12-4 and TRBJ2-4, with 7 nucleotides matching TRBD2. V was clipped by 1 base and J by 6 bases; unmatched bases: 3. This CDR3 contains 14 residues. The DNA for the CDR3 is TGTGCCAGCAGTTTAGGACTAGCTGTAAACATTCAGTACTTC. This gives the protein CASSLGLAVNIQYF.

This chain connects TRBV4-1 to TRBJ2-3, with TRBD2 matching 7 bases. With 0 bases clipped from V and 4 bases from J, the junction kept 13 bases outside the gene matches. Germline CDR1 MGHRA, CDR2 YSYEKL. The CDR3 is 18 residues long. The CDR3 sequence is CASSQESSERGRADTQYF. In nucleotides, the CDR3 is TGCGCCAGCAGCCAAGAGTCATCTGAGCGGGGTAGAGCAGATACGCAGTATTTT.